The 28 T cell receptor beta chains reported below all come from one sample, sequenced in a study of blood T cell repertoires in COVID-19. Libraries were prepared by immunoSEQ multiplex PCR; TCRdb keeps only in-frame clonotypes and omits some of them. The data show about 80,000 clones, 90% seen once. Source material: peripheral blood. The receptors stem from a woman over 75 with active or convalescent COVID-19.

This chain connects TRBV7-9 to TRBJ2-1, with D perhaps TRBD1 (6 bases). Trimming cost V 1 base and J 0 bases, with 13 bases left between them. Germline CDR1 is SEHNR and CDR2 is FQNEAQ (reference sequence). The CDR3 totals 17 residues. The CDR3: CASSLGTGLASYNEQFF. CDR3 sequence (DNA): TGTGCCAGCAGCTTAGGCACAGGGCTCGCCTCCTACAATGAGCAGTTCTTC.

The chain carries TRBV2 and TRBJ1-5; D perhaps matches TRBD1 (5 bases). Germline V gene lookup returns CDR1 SNHLY and CDR2 FYNNEI. V was cut by 5 bases and J by 6 bases, with 14 bases left in between. The CDR3 loop spans 14 amino acids. The CDR3: CASSSSGGFQPQHF. CDR3 coding DNA: TGTGCCAGCAGTTCGTCCGGGGGGTTTCAGCCCCAGCATTTT.

The chain couples TRBV18 to TRBJ1-5; TRBD1 matches at 7 bases. Germline V gene data show CDR1 as KGHSH and CDR2 as LQKENI. Germline trimming cut 2 bases from V and 3 bases from J; bases unmatched to any gene: 4. The CDR3 contains 15 residues. CDR3 sequence: CASSPRQGVNQPQHF. CDR3 DNA: TGTGCCAGCTCACCAAGGCAGGGGGTCAATCAGCCCCAGCATTTT. Full variable domain (outside the CDR3, taken from reference TRBV18 and TRBJ1-5): NAGVMQNPRHLVRRRGQEARLRCSPMKGHSHVYWYRQLPEEGLKFMVYLQKENIIDESGMPKERFSAEFPKEGPSILRIQQVVRGDSAAYFCASSPRQGVNQPQHFGDGTRLSIL.

This chain uses TRBV2 with TRBJ1-1; D uncertain. Trimming removed 6 bases from V and 4 bases from J, with 15 bases in between. The length of the CDR3 is 14 residues. The germline CDR1 and CDR2 sequences are SNHLY and FYNNEI. The CDR3 coding sequence is TGTGCCAGCAGGGAAACGGTCGTCGGCACTGAAGCTTTCTTT. As protein: CASRETVVGTEAFF.

The V gene is TRBV19, the J gene TRBJ1-5; no definite D call. CDR1 is LNHDA and CDR2 is SQIVND in the germline V gene (reference sequence). This CDR3 has 14 residues. V shed 3 bases and J shed 3 bases, with 9 bases lying between them. CDR3 protein: CASSISGPNQPQHF. The DNA of the CDR3 is TGTGCCAGTAGTATTAGCGGCCCCAATCAGCCCCAGCATTTT. The full variable domain, its missing parts supplied by reference TRBV19 and TRBJ1-5, is DGGITQSPKYLFRKEGQNVTLSCEQNLNHDAMYWYRQDPGQGLRLIYYSQIVNDFQKGDIAEGYSVSREKKESFPLTVTSAQKNPTAFYLCASSISGPNQPQHFGDGTRLSIL.

This clone has just one count. The chain carries TRBV18 and TRBJ1-1, with 8 bases matching TRBD1. CDR1 and CDR2 (germline): KGHSH, LQKENI. V shed 6 bases, J shed 6 bases, and the junction held 18 bases outside the gene matches. The CDR3 has 17 amino acids. For the CDR3, the DNA is TGTGCCAGCTCTCTAAGGGCAGGGGGCGGAAGCCTCGCTGAAGCTTTCTTT. It encodes CASSLRAGGGSLAEAFF.

The chain links TRBV10-2 to TRBJ1-6; a weak D match, TRBD1 (6 bases). Germline V gene data show CDR1 as WSHSY and CDR2 as SAAADI. CDR3 length: 17 residues. V lost 0 bases and J 7 bases, leaving 16 bases between the germline ends. The CDR3 DNA reads as TGCGCCAGCAGTGAGTCCGGGGGCGCCGGGGGGAATTCACCCCTCCACTTT. As protein: CASSESGGAGGNSPLHF.

J is TRBJ2-1 and V is TRBV29-1, with D maybe TRBD1 (8 bases). V lost 2 bases to trimming and J lost 9 bases, with 14 bases between them. The CDR3 sequence is 13 residues long. In germline, CDR1 is SQVTM, CDR2 ANQGSEA. For the CDR3, the DNA is TGCAGCGTTGAACGGACAGGGAGGGGTGAGCAGTTCTTC. It translates to CSVERTGRGEQFF.

This chain connects TRBV28 to TRBJ2-5; the match to TRBD1 covers 9 bases. J lost 7 bases, V lost 2 bases, and 5 bases had no gene match. The CDR3 contains 14 residues. Germline V gives CDR1 MDHEN, CDR2 SYDVKM. CDR3 region: CASSLRDRETTQYF. The CDR3 nucleotides are TGTGCCAGCAGTTTAAGGGACAGGGAGACGACCCAGTACTTC.

The J gene is TRBJ1-1, the V gene TRBV19; 8 bases agree with TRBD1. The CDR3 length is 17 residues. Germline CDR1 is LNHDA and CDR2 is SQIVND (reference sequence). V shed 5 bases, J shed 0 bases, and the junction held 11 bases outside the gene matches. In nucleotides, the CDR3 is TGTGCCAGTAGTTTTTATCGGGCAGGGGGCATGAACACTGAAGCTTTCTTT. Translation gives CASSFYRAGGMNTEAFF. The complete variable domain, with remaining parts taken from reference TRBV19 and TRBJ1-1, reads DGGITQSPKYLFRKEGQNVTLSCEQNLNHDAMYWYRQDPGQGLRLIYYSQIVNDFQKGDIAEGYSVSREKKESFPLTVTSAQKNPTAFYLCASSFYRAGGMNTEAFFGQGTRLTVV.

The V and J genes are TRBV6-8 and TRBJ2-5; TRBD2 might be the D (5 bases). Germline V gene data show CDR1 as MNHGY and CDR2 as SAAAGT. The CDR3 length is 17 residues. Trimming stripped 6 bases from V and 4 bases from J, with 24 bases between. The CDR3 reads CASRPPGTRKERETQYF. The CDR3 region has the DNA TGTGCCAGCAGACCACCGGGAACCAGAAAAGAAAGAGAGACCCAGTACTTC.

This chain links TRBV28 with TRBJ2-1, with 13 positions matching TRBD2. The CDR3 consists of 19 residues. CDR1 is MDHEN and CDR2 is SYDVKM in the germline V gene. V was pared by 4 bases and J by 7 bases, with 16 bases of the junction left unmatched. CDR3 DNA: TGTGCCAGCAGTTCGCCATTAACTAGCGGGAGGGCCGGGGGGAATGAGCAGTTCTTC. Amino acid sequence: CASSSPLTSGRAGGNEQFF. The whole variable domain, remainder taken from reference TRBV28 and TRBJ2-1, is DVKVTQSSRYLVKRTGEKVFLECVQDMDHENMFWYRQDPGLGLRLIYFSYDVKMKEKGDIPEGYSVSREKKERFSLILESASTNQTSMYLCASSSPLTSGRAGGNEQFFGPGTRLTVL.

The chain is built from TRBV12-2 and TRBJ2-5; the D call of TRBD2 is as the table states it, not checked on the DNA. TRBV12-2 is a pseudogene. The CDR3 totals 20 residues. CDR3 nucleotide sequence: TGTGCAAGTCGCTTAGAGAGACAGCCACTGACTAGCGGGACTCAAGAGACCCAGTACTTC. It encodes CASRLERQPLTSGTQETQYF.

This clone was counted a few times. V gene TRBV27 combines with J gene TRBJ1-2, with no clear D. The germline gives CDR1 MNHEY, CDR2 SMNVEV (reference sequence). Trimming stripped 3 bases from V and 0 bases from J, with 5 bases between. The CDR3 is made up of 13 amino acids. The CDR3 reads CASSFNSNYGYTF. Here the CDR3 DNA reads TGTGCCAGCAGTTTCAATTCTAACTATGGCTACACCTTC.

J is TRBJ2-5 and V is TRBV19; maybe TRBD2 (6 bases). Germline V lookup: CDR1 LNHDA, CDR2 SQIVND (reference sequence). The CDR3 contains 15 residues. V was clipped by 6 bases and J by 2 bases, with 16 bases between them. DNA of the CDR3: TGTGCCAGTAGCCGGCTTCACGGGAGACAAGAGACCCAGTACTTC. Amino acid sequence: CASSRLHGRQETQYF. Together with reference TRBV19 and TRBJ2-5, the CDR3 gives the full variable domain: DGGITQSPKYLFRKEGQNVTLSCEQNLNHDAMYWYRQDPGQGLRLIYYSQIVNDFQKGDIAEGYSVSREKKESFPLTVTSAQKNPTAFYLCASSRLHGRQETQYFGPGTRLLVL.

This sequence joins TRBV5-1 and TRBJ2-1; D gene uncertain. V was shortened by 0 bases and J by 3 bases, with 10 bases between the two germline ends. The germline CDR1 and CDR2 sequences are SGHRS and YFSETQ. This CDR3 spans 15 amino acids. The CDR3 bases are TGCGCCAGCAGCTTGGCCAAGAACAGCTACAATGAGCAGTTCTTC. Its protein product is CASSLAKNSYNEQFF. Filled out from reference TRBV5-1 and TRBJ2-1, the complete variable domain reads KAGVTQTPRYLIKTRGQQVTLSCSPISGHRSVSWYQQTPGQGLQFLFEYFSETQRNKGNFPGRFSGRQFSNSRSEMNVSTLELGDSALYLCASSLAKNSYNEQFFGPGTRLTVL.

This chain connects TRBV28 to TRBJ1-1; the D gene is possibly TRBD1 (5 bases). This CDR3 is built from 15 residues. The germline V and J ends were trimmed by 6 bases and 4 bases, with 18 bases remaining between them. CDR1 and CDR2 (germline): MDHEN, SYDVKM. CDR3 bases: TGTGCCAGCAGGGGCTCGACAGCCATTGTCACTGAAGCTTTCTTT. Translating it yields CASRGSTAIVTEAFF.

This clone has more than one count but fewer than ten. This chain connects TRBV4-3 to TRBJ2-2; a possible D gene is TRBD2 (5 bases). The length of the CDR3 is 16 residues. V lost 0 bases and J 7 bases, leaving 15 bases between the germline ends. Germline CDR1 is LGHNA and CDR2 is YSLEER. This CDR3 reads CASSQDSPNRGGELFF. The CDR3 DNA is TGCGCCAGCAGCCAAGATTCGCCCAATCGGGGCGGGGAGCTGTTTTTT.

This rearrangement joins TRBV3-1 (or the pseudogene TRBV3-2) to TRBJ2-1; maybe TRBD1 (5 bases). Trimming pared 1 base from V and 3 bases from J, leaving 16 bases between. This CDR3 spans 17 amino acids. CDR1 LGHDT and CDR2 YNNKEL come from the germline V gene (reference sequence). The CDR3 DNA follows: TGTGCCAGCAGCCAAGTGGGGCGCATAGAGATCTACAATGAGCAGTTCTTC. Encoded protein: CASSQVGRIEIYNEQFF.

V is TRBV20-1 and J is TRBJ1-5; 10 bases are shared with TRBD1. This CDR3 has 15 amino acids. The ends lost 3 bases at V and 2 bases at J; junction bases unmatched: 4. Germline CDR1 DFQATT, CDR2 SNEGSKA (reference sequence). The CDR3 loop reads CSASTGTGGNQPQHF. CDR3 DNA: TGCAGTGCTAGTACCGGGACAGGGGGCAATCAGCCCCAGCATTTT.

The gene calls are TRBV5-1 and TRBJ1-3; 8 bases map to TRBD1. CDR3 length equals 15 residues. The ends lost 2 bases at V and 5 bases at J; junction bases unmatched: 6. CDR1 and CDR2 from the germline V gene are SGHRS and YFSETQ. As DNA, the CDR3 is TGCGCCAGCAGCTTAGGGGACAGGACCCGAAACACCATATATTTT. It specifies CASSLGDRTRNTIYF.

The rearrangement uses TRBV7-9 and TRBJ2-5; D possibly corresponds to TRBD2 (6 bases). Deletions cut 3 bases from V and 4 bases from J, with 9 bases between. CDR1 is SEHNR and CDR2 is FQNEAQ in the germline V gene (reference sequence). The CDR3 covers 13 residues. The CDR3 DNA follows: TGTGCCAGCAGCTTTCGCGGGATAGAGACCCAGTACTTC. Its protein is CASSFRGIETQYF.

The gene calls are TRBV7-2 and TRBJ2-2; D is perhaps TRBD1 (6 bases). The germline V gene has CDR1 SGHTA and CDR2 FQGNSA. Trimming cost V 6 bases and J 8 bases, with 16 bases left between them. The CDR3 spans 14 residues. CDR3 coding DNA: TGTGCCAGCAGACCGGGACACGGGAAGGGGGAGCTGTTTTTT. This codes for CASRPGHGKGELFF.

The chain employs TRBV21-1 and TRBJ2-1; the D call of TRBD2 is as the table states it, not checked on the DNA. TRBV21-1 is marked as a pseudogene. This CDR3 comprises 13 residues. As DNA, the CDR3 is TGTGCCAGCAGCAAAGTTCAAACGGGAGAGCAGTTCTTC. It yields the protein CASSKVQTGEQFF.

The DNA for the CDR3 is TGTGCCAGCAGTTTTTGGGAGTCAGAGACCCAGTACTTC. This codes for CASSFWESETQYF. The rearrangement links TRBV12-3 or TRBV12-4 to TRBJ2-5; D may be TRBD2 (5 bases). This CDR3 is built from 13 residues. The V end lost 3 bases, the J end lost 4 bases, and 9 bases lay between the germline ends.

This chain uses TRBV6-1 with TRBJ1-2; D might be TRBD1 (6 bases). The germline V gene has CDR1 MNHNS and CDR2 SASEGT. V dropped 2 bases and J dropped 9 bases, with 13 bases sitting between them. The CDR3 spans 13 residues. The CDR3 sequence: CASSELGRGSYTF. CDR3 DNA sequence: TGTGCCAGCAGTGAATTGGGTAGGGGGAGCTACACCTTC.

The chain employs TRBV7-3 and TRBJ2-2, with D perhaps matching TRBD1 (5 bases). There are 15 residues in the CDR3. Germline CDR1 and CDR2: SGHTA and FQGTGA. V shed 5 bases and J shed 3 bases, with 13 bases lying between them. The CDR3 bases are TGTGCCAGCAGCCCTGCAGGGTTAGACACCGGGGAGCTGTTTTTT. Its protein is CASSPAGLDTGELFF.

The J gene is TRBJ1-1, the V gene TRBV19, with 10 bases fitting TRBD1. The CDR3 length is 14 residues. Germline V gene lookup returns CDR1 LNHDA and CDR2 SQIVND (reference sequence). The trim removed 6 bases at V and 4 bases at J, leaving 5 bases unmatched. CDR3 DNA sequence: TGTGCCAGTAGAGTAGGGGACAGGGGCACTGAAGCTTTCTTT. Encoded protein: CASRVGDRGTEAFF.